A selection of T cell receptor beta chains follows, all from one sample in a study of blood T cell repertoires in COVID-19. Clones were read by immunoSEQ multiplex PCR, and TCRdb kept only the in-frame ones, dropping some. The table shows around 160,000 clones, with roughly 80% occurring only once. The specimen was PBMCs or T cells enriched from blood (not recorded which). These TCRs come from a woman aged 55-69 years who had recovered from COVID-19. Both conserved end residues are part of each CDR3. Each record gives: clone size, V gene, J gene, D gene, CDR3 DNA, CDR3 protein. The D gene is left open where the match is weak. The size of a clone is reported for some rows only, either as once, few or many, or as a class for expanded clones.

>NA|TRBV6-5|TRBJ2-2|NA
TGTGCCAGCAGTTACGACAGAGGTACCGGGGAGCTGTTTTTT
CASSYDRGTGELFF
>NA|TRBV2|TRBJ2-4|NA
TGTGCCAGCAGTGACAGGACGGAGGGCATTCAGTACTTC
CASSDRTEGIQYF
>few|TRBV2|TRBJ2-7|TRBD1
TGTGCCAGCGGAGGACAGGGGGCGTCTTCTGCCTACGAGCAGTACTTC
CASGGQGASSAYEQYF
>once|TRBV11-2|TRBJ2-3|NA
TGTGCCAGCAGCTTATCGCAGGGGTTAGCAGATACGCAGTATTTT
CASSLSQGLADTQYF
>once|TRBV6-5|TRBJ2-2|NA
TGTGCCAGCAGACCCGACAGCAAGAACACCGGGGAGCTGTTTTTT
CASRPDSKNTGELFF
>once|TRBV11-2|TRBJ2-2|NA
TGTGCCAGCAGCTTACTTTGGACACCGAACACCGGGGAGCTGTTTTTT
CASSLLWTPNTGELFF
>NA|TRBV30|TRBJ2-7|NA
TGTGCCTGGAGTAAGGGGTACGAGCAGTACTTC
CAWSKGYEQYF
>once|TRBV7-2|TRBJ2-7|NA
TGTGCCAGCAGCCCGCGGGCTTCAGGACTCTCCTACGAGCAGTACTTC
CASSPRASGLSYEQYF
>once|TRBV6-5|TRBJ1-1|TRBD1
TGTGCCAGCACGACAGGGGTGAACACTGAAGCTTTCTTT
CASTTGVNTEAFF
>NA|TRBV27|TRBJ2-7|TRBD1
TGTGCCAGCAGTTTTGGGTGGGGACAGGGCTACGAGCAGTACTTC
CASSFGWGQGYEQYF
>NA|TRBV29-1|TRBJ2-3|NA
TGCAGCGTTGAAGATCTAGCCGACACAGATACGCAGTATTTT
CSVEDLADTDTQYF
>NA|TRBV6-5|TRBJ2-7|TRBD1
TGTGCCAGCAGTTACCGACAGGGGTACGAGCAGTACTTC
CASSYRQGYEQYF
>NA|TRBV11-3|TRBJ2-1|NA
TGTGCCAGCAGCCCCCGCCTAGCTGGGAATGAGCAGTTCTTC
CASSPRLAGNEQFF
>NA|TRBV27|TRBJ2-7|TRBD1
TGTGCCACCTATTCAGGGGGAATGCAGTACTTC
CATYSGGMQYF
>once|TRBV12-3/TRBV12-4|TRBJ1-1|NA
TGTGCCAGCAGTCCTACCATGAACACTGAAGCTTTCTTT
CASSPTMNTEAFF
>NA|TRBV10-3|TRBJ1-6|NA
TGTGCCATCAGCCTGGGCCTTGAGGGTTCACCCCTCCACTTT
CAISLGLEGSPLHF
>NA|TRBV27|TRBJ1-2|TRBD1
TGTGCCAGCAGTGCCCGGACAGGGAACCCTTATGGCTACACCTTC
CASSARTGNPYGYTF
>NA|TRBV11-3|TRBJ2-1|NA
TGTGCCAGCAGCCGATCGAGGGGGAGCAATGAGCAGTTCTTC
CASSRSRGSNEQFF
>NA|TRBV5-1|TRBJ1-2|NA
TGCGCCAGCAGCGTCACACCGGAAGGTCCGACAGATACCCGTGGCTACACCTTC
CASSVTPEGPTDTRGYTF
>NA|TRBV30|TRBJ2-1|NA
TGTGCCTGGAGGCCAGGGGTCAATGAGCAGTTCTTC
CAWRPGVNEQFF
>NA|TRBV5-1|TRBJ1-1|TRBD1
TGCGCCAGCAGCGCCCGACAGGGGGGCACTGAAGCTTTCTTT
CASSARQGGTEAFF
>NA|TRBV15|TRBJ1-1|TRBD1
TGTGCCACCAGCAGAGAATTTGCAGGGGGGACTGAAGCTTTCTTT
CATSREFAGGTEAFF